One T cell receptor (beta chain) is described in this entry. Its antigen is not known. Blood replicates held 0.5 ug DNA, tumor or normal breast roughly 1.5 ug, two each. Assay: immunoSEQ multiplex PCR; the TCRdb copy retains only in-frame clones and omits some. Of 2,500 to 3,000 clones in the sample, approximately 62% were seen once. V lost 1 base and J lost 0, with 7 bases in between. CDR1 is MGHRA, CDR2 YSYEKL, per germline. The CDR3 loop spans 15 amino acids. This sample was taken from a study of early stage breast cancer tumors. Study-wide context: ER+/PR+/HER2- status applied to about 70% of the 16 invasive breast tumors. Findings of the study overall: Tumor and normal breast were distinguished via blood comparison in about 90% of the 16 patients. Most shared enriched TCRB sequences were commonly generated ones.

Source material: normal breast tissue next to the tumor. The origin of this receptor is a person aged 45-60 years with breast cancer. The chain carries TRBV4-1 and TRBJ1-5; D call uncertain. CDR3 loop: CASSQAENSNQPQHF. The CDR3 DNA reads as TGCGCCAGCAGCCAAGCGGAGAATAGCAATCAGCCCCAGCATTTT.